This TCR beta chain derives from a study of blood T cell repertoires in COVID-19. Across the whole study: Both acute and convalescent COVID-19 samples were obtained from the United States, Italy and Spain. The analysed material was cDNA or gDNA that came from T cells, B-cell-depleted T cells, or PBMCs.

In the study's own analysis: Nucleated cell number was recorded as an estimate derived from reference gene primer amplification. Measured with immunoSEQ multiplex PCR; TCRdb has only the in-frame clones, and not every one. V and J calls and clone size come straight from that table; D and trimming were deduced from the DNA. The table has 17,000 or so clones, approximately 80% seen once. Trimming at V came to 0 bases and at J to 4 bases, leaving 6 bases not matched to a gene. CDR3 size: 16 residues. Germline CDR1 MNHEY, CDR2 SVGEGT. The sequencing sample was made of peripheral blood. The chain has TRBV6-2 or TRBV6-3 and TRBJ1-3; 7 bases are a match to TRBD1. The TCR originated in a man aged 55 to 69 with active or convalescent COVID-19. CDR3 protein: CASSYSQGTRGNTIYF. CDR3 DNA: TGTGCCAGCAGTTACTCACAGGGGACCCGAGGAAACACCATATATTTT.